The T cell receptor beta chain under discussion was sequenced for a study of blood T cells in healthy people across ages. General study points: CMV status of donors was unknown, possibly confounding expanded clonotype changes.

This clonotype was seen many times. What it binds is not known. Together with a sample-barcoded 5' primer, a J-beta primer mix was included in a second PCR lasting about 7 to 12 cycles. Sequencing of every sample gave 2.5 million or more CDR3-containing paired-end reads. TCRdb recomputed calls from the 5' RACE reads with MiXCR, one row per CDR3 protein. The table lists around 650,000 distinct CDR3 sequences, 32% of them singletons. Material: blood. This clonotype originated in a woman of 80 years or more in good health.

The CDR3 coding sequence is TGCGCCAGCAGCCAAGAGCAGGGGGCTGAAGCTTTCTTT. This gives the protein CASSQEQGAEAFF. V gene TRBV4-1 combines with J gene TRBJ1-1, with 7 bases identical to TRBD1. The CDR3 runs to 13 residues. V gave up 0 bases and J gave up 6 bases; unmatched junction bases: 1. The germline CDR1 and CDR2 sequences are MGHRA and YSYEKL.